Following are 18 T cell receptor beta chains from one sample sequenced in a study of blood T cell repertoires in COVID-19. Sequencing used immunoSEQ multiplex PCR; TCRdb keeps in-frame clones, though not all of them. The data contain 260,000 or so clones, over 75% of them singletons. The specimen sequenced was peripheral blood. The receptors here all came from a human donor in a cohort sampled during active COVID-19.

The rearrangement links TRBV7-9 to TRBJ1-1; D is uncertain. The CDR3 loop spans 12 amino acids. The V end lost 5 bases, the J end lost 7 bases, and 11 bases lay between the germline ends. The germline CDR1 and CDR2 sequences are SEHNR and FQNEAQ (reference sequence). The chain's CDR3 is CASSPPGIEAFF. The CDR3 DNA reads as TGTGCCAGCAGCCCCCCCGGGATTGAAGCTTTCTTT.

The CDR3 sequence: CAIRTDGTANALSAFF. The CDR3 nucleotides are TGTGCCATCAGGACGGACGGGACAGCCAACGCTTTAAGTGCTTTCTTT. The genes are TRBV10-3 and TRBJ1-1, with 7 positions matching TRBD1. Trimming took 6 bases from V and 11 from J; bases not matched to a gene: 21. In germline, CDR1 is ENHRY, CDR2 SYGVKD. The CDR3 has 16 amino acids.

The V gene is TRBV7-6, the J gene TRBJ1-2; possibly TRBD1 for D (5 bases). V lost 5 bases, J lost 8 bases, and 15 bases lay in between. The CDR3 loop spans 13 amino acids. Looked up from germline, CDR1 is SGHVS and CDR2 is FNYEAQ. The CDR3 region has the DNA TGTGCCAGCAGCCTGGCGGGGGATCGAGGCTACACCTTC. This sequence encodes CASSLAGDRGYTF.

The V call is TRBV10-3, the J call TRBJ2-2, with D possibly being TRBD2 (6 bases). The germline V gene has CDR1 ENHRY and CDR2 SYGVKD. Trimming pared 3 bases from V and 13 bases from J, leaving 18 bases between. The CDR3 consists of 14 residues. CDR3 in DNA: TGTGCCATCAGTGATCCGGGAGTAAGTTTGTCGCTGTTTTTT. It translates to CAISDPGVSLSLFF.

The chain links TRBV19 to TRBJ2-7; 13 bases line up with TRBD2. CDR1 and CDR2 (germline): LNHDA, SQIVND (reference sequence). The ends lost 8 bases at V and 4 bases at J; junction bases unmatched: 8. The CDR3 loop spans 15 amino acids. As DNA, the CDR3 is TGTGCCAGTGGACCGGGACTAGCGGGAAGTTACGAGCAGTACTTC. Its translation: CASGPGLAGSYEQYF.

In its sample, this clone was seen a few times. J is TRBJ2-3 and V is TRBV9, with 7 bases aligning to TRBD2. The CDR3 extends over 15 amino acids. Looked up from germline, CDR1 is SGDLS and CDR2 is YYNGEE. V lost 4 bases to trimming and J lost 4 bases; unmatched junction nucleotides: 9. The CDR3 DNA follows: TGTGCCAGCAGCCCAAGGGGAGGGGTTGCAGATACGCAGTATTTT. Protein sequence: CASSPRGGVADTQYF.

The chain links TRBV7-9 to TRBJ1-3; no clear D gene. The germline CDR1 and CDR2 sequences are SEHNR and FQNEAQ (reference sequence). V shed 5 bases and J shed 0 bases, with 8 bases lying between them. The CDR3 runs 14 residues. CDR3 protein: CASSAAGSGNTIYF. As DNA, the CDR3 is TGTGCCAGCAGCGCGGCGGGCTCTGGAAACACCATATATTTT.

The chain recombines TRBV9 with TRBJ1-2; no clear D. Germline V CDR1 and CDR2: SGDLS, YYNGEE. Trimming left V 4 bases short and J 3 bases short, with 19 bases between. CDR3 length: 16 residues. The CDR3 is CASSPVVTSRDYGYTF. In DNA, the CDR3 is TGTGCCAGCAGCCCCGTTGTTACTAGCCGGGACTATGGCTACACCTTC.

This clone was seen just once. The chain combines TRBV15 with TRBJ2-1, with 11 bases matching TRBD2. V gave up 3 bases and J gave up 5 bases; unmatched junction bases: 6. CDR3 length equals 16 residues. From germline, CDR1 is LNHNV and CDR2 YYDKDF (reference sequence). The chain's CDR3 is CATSRTLAGGNNEQFF. The CDR3 nucleotides read TGTGCCACCAGCAGGACCCTAGCGGGGGGTAACAATGAGCAGTTCTTC.

V usage is TRBV27 and J usage is TRBJ2-1; D possibly corresponds to TRBD2 (6 bases). The CDR3 totals 16 residues. Looked up from germline, CDR1 is MNHEY and CDR2 is SMNVEV (reference sequence). The V end was cut by 6 bases, the J end by 2 bases, with 17 bases between. CDR3 sequence: CASRVGTGSTYNEQFF. CDR3 nucleotide sequence: TGTGCCAGCAGAGTAGGGACTGGATCGACCTACAATGAGCAGTTCTTC.

This clone was seen ten or more times. This chain links TRBV7-2 with TRBJ1-1; D is ambiguous. CDR3 size: 12 residues. Germline V gene lookup returns CDR1 SGHTA and CDR2 FQGNSA. Trimming cost V 1 base and J 11 bases, with 11 bases left between them. CDR3 in amino acids: CASSLVEGGAFF. The CDR3 DNA reads as TGTGCCAGCAGCTTAGTGGAGGGAGGGGCTTTCTTT.

V gene TRBV6-1 combines with J gene TRBJ2-7; D not resolved. V lost 0 bases, J lost 2 bases, and 8 bases lay in between. This CDR3 is 14 amino acids long. Germline lookup yields CDR1 MNHNS and CDR2 SASEGT. CDR3 sequence reads: CASSEAWPPYEQYF. As DNA, the CDR3 is TGTGCCAGCAGTGAAGCTTGGCCGCCCTACGAGCAGTACTTC.

The chain carries TRBV7-3 and TRBJ2-3; 9 bases line up with TRBD2. The CDR3 runs 15 residues. Germline CDR1 SGHTA, CDR2 FQGTGA. The V gene end was trimmed by 5 bases and the J gene end by 3 bases; junction bases not matched to a gene: 6. The CDR3 DNA sequence: TGTGCCAGCAGCCGTAGCGGGGGACAGACAGATACGCAGTATTTT. Protein sequence: CASSRSGGQTDTQYF.

The chain is built from TRBV18 and TRBJ1-5; D unclear. This CDR3 comprises 13 residues. V lost 2 bases, J lost 6 bases, and 8 bases lay in between. The germline V gene encodes CDR1 KGHSH and CDR2 LQKENI. Here the CDR3 reads CASSPAAGQPQHF. The CDR3 DNA reads TGTGCCAGCTCACCAGCAGCAGGTCAGCCCCAGCATTTT.

V and J are TRBV6-1 and TRBJ1-2; TRBD1 aligns across 7 bases. Trimming cost V 2 bases and J 2 bases; bases outside gene matches: 14. This CDR3 is 18 amino acids long. Germline CDR1 MNHNS, CDR2 SASEGT. The CDR3 DNA is TGTGCCAGCAGTGAACGCGGGTATTGGGACAGTGTAAACTATGGCTACACCTTC. This gives the protein CASSERGYWDSVNYGYTF.

Only a few counts were recorded for this clone. The V call is TRBV20-1, the J call TRBJ2-1; TRBD1 might be the D (6 bases). The CDR3 length is 11 residues. CDR1 is DFQATT, CDR2 SNEGSKA, per germline (reference sequence). V lost 6 bases and J 9 bases, leaving 12 bases between the germline ends. CDR3 sequence: CSANRAGEQFF. For the CDR3, the DNA is TGCAGTGCGAACAGGGCGGGTGAGCAGTTCTTC.

The chain employs TRBV27 and TRBJ1-6; 7 bases are a match to TRBD1. The V gene end was trimmed by 6 bases and the J gene end by 8 bases; junction bases not matched to a gene: 7. CDR3 length equals 14 residues. Germline V gene data show CDR1 as MNHEY and CDR2 as SMNVEV (reference sequence). CDR3 protein: CASRGWQGDSPLHF. Written as DNA, the CDR3 is TGTGCCAGCAGGGGGTGGCAGGGGGATTCACCCCTCCACTTT.

This chain connects TRBV15 to TRBJ2-2; no clear D. Trimming took 5 bases from V and 8 from J, leaving 12 bases between them. Germline CDR1 reads LNHNV; CDR2 reads YYDKDF (reference sequence). The length of the CDR3 is 13 residues. DNA for the CDR3: TGTGCCACCAGCGGCGGAATTAATGGGGAGCTGTTTTTT. Its translation: CATSGGINGELFF. Variable domain in full (rest from reference TRBV15 and TRBJ2-2): DAMVIQNPRYQVTQFGKPVTLSCSQTLNHNVMYWYQQKSSQAPKLLFHYYDKDFNNEADTPDNFQSRRPNTSFCFLDIRSPGLGDTAMYLCATSGGINGELFFGEGSRLTVL.